The source of this TCR beta chain is a study of OX40 agonist ivuxolimab in advanced cancers. Broadly, across the study: Ivuxolimab, which targeted the costimulatory receptor OX40 (CD134), was an agonistic, fully human IgG2 monoclonal antibody. Intravenous ivuxolimab was administered to patients every 2 weeks at six dose levels: 0.01, 0.1, 0.3, 1.5, 3 and 10 mg/kg. Of the approximately 50 dose-escalation patients, hepatocellular carcinoma was present in roughly 19, melanoma in roughly 15, renal cell carcinoma in 9 and head and neck cancer in 9. In the dose-escalation cohort, nearly 85% of patients were male, and the mean age was 60 years with a range of about 20 to 80. Prior anti-PD-1, anti-PD-L1 or anti-CTLA-4 therapy was permitted, and 40% of dose-escalation patients had received checkpoint inhibitors. Partial responses occurred in three dose-escalation patients: two with cutaneous melanoma and one with hepatocellular carcinoma. The purpose of peripheral TCRbeta sequencing was to test whether ivuxolimab changed TCR sequence diversity and led to clonal T-cell expansion. The paper covers the monotherapy dose-escalation part of the phase I ivuxolimab trial, which included N ≈ 52 patients.

Broad study findings and their caveats: After ivuxolimab, expanded clones were on average more numerous among CD8+ T cells than among CD4+ T cells. Low levels of normalized T-cell clonal expansion were also shown by some nonresponding patients. Which antigens the clonally expanded peripheral T cells were specific for was not determined. At doses from 0.1 to 3.0 mg/kg, clonal expansion was seen in both CD4+ and CD8+ blood T cells between baseline and week 6. In partial responders in the 0.1-3.0 mg/kg groups, normalized peripheral clonal expansion was found to be among the lowest, especially among CD8+ T cells.

In regard to this clone: It lacks a known antigen. No base qualities exist here, and no much larger clone lies one base off it.

Genomic DNA was extracted from sorted cells for sequencing of the TCRbeta CDR3 region. TCRbeta CDR3 regions were sequenced using the immunoSEQ Assay. Held by TCRdb, this immuneACCESS table contains in-frame sequences only and omits some clones. Under half of the omission traces to an unresolved V gene where checked; the cause of the rest is unknown. This sample comprises around 61,000 clones, 84% of them detected only once. The ten most abundant clones make up about 2.5% of the sample. From the germline V gene (reference sequence), CDR1 is LNHDA and CDR2 is SQIVND. There are 16 amino acids in the CDR3, from cysteine to phenylalanine inclusive. Only the CDR3 part of the read is kept: 48 bases, read in frame from the first base. Clipping removes 3 bases from V and 0 bases from J, with 4 as the unmatched junction base count. The trial excluded patients who had a history of autoimmune disease or were on systemic immunosuppression. Peripheral blood for TCR sequencing was drawn from every dose cohort at baseline, at cycle 4 day 1 and at cycle 7 day 1. The samples were taken from a phase I, first-in-human, multicenter, open-label dose-escalation trial of ivuxolimab. Adults with locally advanced or metastatic head and neck squamous cell, hepatocellular, melanoma or renal cell carcinoma were enrolled in the trial. Before TCR sequencing, CD4+ T cells and CD8+ T cells from peripheral blood were sorted into separate populations.

The TCR originated in an adult with an advanced solid tumor such as melanoma, head and neck, liver or kidney cancer. The sequenced sample was CD4+ or CD8+ T cells sorted from blood, obtained in a trial of the OX40 agonist ivuxolimab. This chain joins TRBV19 to TRBJ2-7; the central 11 bases match TRBD2. In nucleotides, the sequence is TGTGCCAGTAGTATCGCACTAGCGGGGGTCTCCTACGAGCAGTACTTC. It is translated as CASSIALAGVSYEQYF.